The TCR beta chain under discussion was sequenced for a study of control samples from healthy donors and cancer patients. This CDR3 has 16 amino acids. Deletions cut 1 base from V and 0 bases from J, with 7 bases between. Germline-derived CDR1 and CDR2 are SGHAT and FQNNGV. Assay used: immunoSEQ multiplex PCR; TCRdb lists only in-frame clones, some missing. The profile covers about 160,000 clones, with about 87% appearing a single time and about 11% taken by the ten largest. The TCR sequence derives from a man aged 30-40 years in good health. The gene calls are TRBV11-2 and TRBJ1-6; D gene ambiguous. Sequencing was done on a sample of blood. The CDR3 region has the DNA TGTGCCAGCAGCTTAGGACGGAGCTCCTATAATTCACCCCTCCACTTT. Encoded protein: CASSLGRSSYNSPLHF.